This record concerns one T cell receptor (beta chain) sequence. The sample comes from a study of blood T cell repertoires in COVID-19. Overall study context: T cells, B-cell-depleted T cells, or PBMCs supplied cDNA or gDNA.

Original processing methods: Reference gene primer amplification in the assay estimated nucleated cell counts. Clones were sequenced by immunoSEQ multiplex PCR, and TCRdb holds only the in-frame ones, with some missing. V and J calls plus clone size are reproduced from that table; the DNA served to infer D and trimming. This table holds about 190,000 clones, approximately 91% found once. The TCR comes from a man aged 30-40 years with acute or convalescent COVID-19. The sequenced sample consisted of peripheral blood.

Here the CDR3 DNA reads TGTGCCAGCAGTCTCCGACTAGCGGGAGGCCCCACAGATACGCAGTATTTT. This encodes CASSLRLAGGPTDTQYF. The chain employs TRBV6-6 and TRBJ2-3, with 13 bases that match TRBD2. This CDR3 has 17 amino acids. The germline CDR1 and CDR2 sequences are MNHNY and SVGAGI (reference sequence). V dropped 5 bases and J dropped 2; count of bases not matched to a gene: 7.